The 29 T cell receptor beta chains reported below all come from one sample, sequenced in a study. TCRdb reprocessed the RT-PCR reads with MiXCR, giving one entry per CDR3 protein. The data hold fewer than 800,000 distinct CDR3 sequences, with approximately 14% observed a single time. The specimen sequenced was memory CD4+ T cells from blood. Receptors originate from a female donor in good health, serving as a healthy control.

This clonotype was found many times. The chain has TRBV28 and TRBJ2-5, with no clear D. The length of the CDR3 is 11 residues. Trimming took 6 bases from V and 6 from J, leaving 8 bases between them. CDR1 is MDHEN and CDR2 is SYDVKM in the germline V gene. DNA for the CDR3: TGTGCCAGCAGCCGCTGGCAGACCCAGTACTTC. It codes for CASSRWQTQYF.

Only a few counts were recorded for this clonotype. This chain's CDR3 is CASSLWVGMANEQFF. In DNA form, the CDR3 reads TGTGCCAGCAGTTTATGGGTAGGGATGGCGAATGAGCAGTTCTTC. The rearrangement uses TRBV12-3 or TRBV12-4 and TRBJ2-1; D call uncertain. The ends were cut back, 2 bases at V and 7 bases at J, with 15 bases in the middle. The CDR3 extends over 15 amino acids.

This clonotype was counted at least ten times. V and J are TRBV12-3 or TRBV12-4 and TRBJ2-3; the match to TRBD2 covers 8 bases. The CDR3 is 14 amino acids. The trim removed 7 bases at V and 2 bases at J, leaving 5 bases unmatched. CDR3 amino acids: CASNVAGLTDTQYF. In DNA, the CDR3 is TGTGCCAGCAACGTAGCGGGACTCACAGATACGCAGTATTTT.

This chain links TRBV30 with TRBJ1-1; D possibly corresponds to TRBD1 (5 bases). V lost 0 bases and J 1 base, leaving 6 bases between the germline ends. Germline V gives CDR1 GTSNPN, CDR2 SVGIG (reference sequence). The CDR3 is 13 amino acids. The CDR3 DNA reads as TGTGCCTGGAGTGTAGGGGCGAACACTGAAGCTTTCTTT. It translates to CAWSVGANTEAFF.

This chain joins TRBV4-3 and TRBJ2-1; D is unclear. The germline gives CDR1 LGHNA, CDR2 YSLEER. Between the trimmed V and J ends, which lost 1 base and 6 bases, there was a span of 10 bases. This CDR3 region has 14 residues. Here the CDR3 reads CASSQALSGNEQFF. The CDR3 DNA follows: TGCGCCAGCAGCCAAGCCCTCTCTGGCAATGAGCAGTTCTTC.

Only a few counts were recorded for this clonotype. The V call is TRBV7-8, the J call TRBJ2-5, with a tentative D call TRBD1 (6 bases). Trimming left V 2 bases short and J 5 bases short, with 12 bases between. CDR1 is SGHVS and CDR2 is FQNEAQ in the germline V gene. The CDR3 consists of 14 residues. CDR3 region: CASSLYRVAETQYF. As DNA, the CDR3 is TGTGCCAGCAGCTTATACAGGGTTGCGGAGACCCAGTACTTC.

This clonotype was counted many times. The chain joins TRBV4-3 to TRBJ2-7; 7 positions match TRBD2. The CDR3 extends over 15 amino acids. The V gene end was trimmed by 0 bases and the J gene end by 4 bases; junction bases not matched to a gene: 6. Germline-derived CDR1 and CDR2 are LGHNA and YSLEER. The CDR3 sequence: CASSQEVQRGYEQYF. CDR3 nucleotide sequence: TGCGCCAGCAGCCAAGAAGTACAGCGGGGATACGAGCAGTACTTC.

This clonotype was observed once. The chain couples TRBV5-1 to TRBJ1-6; no clear D gene. The CDR3 is 14 amino acids. Germline values: CDR1 SGHRS, CDR2 YFSETQ. Trimming pared 1 base from V and 4 bases from J, leaving 6 bases between. CDR3: CASSLTGYNSPLHF. In DNA, the CDR3 is TGCGCCAGCAGCTTGACTGGGTATAATTCACCCCTCCACTTT.

This clonotype appeared many times. V usage is TRBV7-9 and J usage is TRBJ2-7; a weak D match, TRBD2 (5 bases). CDR1 and CDR2 from the germline V gene are SEHNR and FQNEAQ (reference sequence). The CDR3 loop spans 14 amino acids. V lost 0 bases to trimming and J lost 5 bases, with 11 bases between them. Here the CDR3 DNA reads TGTGCCAGCAGCTTAGCGGGAGCGAGGAACGAGCAGTACTTC. Amino acids: CASSLAGARNEQYF. The full variable domain, rest sourced from reference TRBV7-9 and TRBJ2-7, is DTGVSQNPRHKITKRGQNVTFRCDPISEHNRLYWYRQTLGQGPEFLTYFQNEAQLEKSRLLSDRFSAERPKGSFSTLEIQRTEQGDSAMYLCASSLAGARNEQYFGPGTRLTVT.

This clonotype was seen at least ten times. The chain couples TRBV7-9 to TRBJ2-3; 14 positions match TRBD2. The CDR3 length is 16 residues. V trimming: 6 bases; J trimming: 3 bases; junction bases outside the gene matches: 5. Germline values: CDR1 SEHNR, CDR2 FQNEAQ (reference sequence). CDR3 nucleotide sequence: TGTGCCAGCAGTTCCGGGACTAGCGGGAGTACAGATACGCAGTATTTT. This gives the protein CASSSGTSGSTDTQYF.

This clonotype showed up many times. The chain couples TRBV5-1 to TRBJ1-4, with 10 positions matching TRBD1. CDR3 length: 16 residues. Germline V gene lookup returns CDR1 SGHRS and CDR2 YFSETQ. The V segment lost 4 bases and the J segment 4 bases; nucleotides outside the gene matches: 7. The CDR3 sequence is CASSEGTGDNNEKLFF. CDR3 sequence (DNA): TGCGCCAGCAGCGAGGGGACAGGGGACAATAATGAAAAACTGTTTTTT.

This clonotype has more than one count but fewer than ten. V and J are TRBV18 and TRBJ2-3; D is undetermined. The CDR3 loop spans 12 amino acids. V was shortened by 1 base and J by 5 bases, with 4 bases between the two germline ends. Per germline, CDR1 KGHSH and CDR2 LQKENI. CDR3 bases: TGTGCCAGCTCACCACAAGAAGATACGCAGTATTTT. Its protein is CASSPQEDTQYF.

This clonotype showed up just a few times. V usage is TRBV7-9 and J usage is TRBJ1-3; a weak D match, TRBD1 (5 bases). The CDR3 is 14 amino acids. Trimming pared 4 bases from V and 3 bases from J, leaving 10 bases between. CDR1 is SEHNR and CDR2 is FQNEAQ in the germline V gene (reference sequence). The CDR3 reads CASSYDSFGNTIYF. The CDR3 DNA follows: TGTGCCAGCAGCTACGACAGCTTTGGAAACACCATATATTTT.

This chain connects TRBV2 to TRBJ2-1; 9 positions agree with TRBD2. J gave up 5 bases and V 8 bases, and 10 bases lay outside the gene matches. This CDR3 contains 15 residues. Per germline, CDR1 SNHLY and CDR2 FYNNEI. The CDR3 region is CASLFLAGTDNEQFF. CDR3 DNA sequence: TGTGCCAGCCTGTTCCTAGCGGGAACGGACAATGAGCAGTTCTTC.

This clonotype occurred a few times. The genes are TRBV7-9 and TRBJ2-7; D is perhaps TRBD1 (5 bases). The V gene's germline CDR1 is SEHNR and CDR2 FQNEAQ (reference sequence). The CDR3 loop spans 12 amino acids. V lost 2 bases, J lost 12 bases, and 14 bases lay in between. The CDR3 DNA reads as TGTGCCAGCAGCTTAATGGCAGGGTTATTGTACTTC. The encoded protein is CASSLMAGLLYF.

In DNA form, the CDR3 reads TGCAGTGCTATCAGTTCGACTAGCGGGAGTAATGAGCAGTTCTTC. Its translation: CSAISSTSGSNEQFF. The genes are TRBV20-1 and TRBJ2-1, with 12 nucleotides matching TRBD2. The CDR3 runs 15 residues. Germline values: CDR1 DFQATT, CDR2 SNEGSKA (reference sequence). Trimming removed 4 bases from V and 7 bases from J; junction bases left unmatched: 8.

This clonotype turned up a few times. This chain joins TRBV18 and TRBJ2-7; D is unresolved. Germline V gene sequence: CDR1 KGHSH, CDR2 LQKENI. Trimming stripped 8 bases from V and 4 bases from J, with 12 bases between. The CDR3 has 12 amino acids. The CDR3 nucleotides read TGTGCCAGCAGCGCCAGACGGTACGAGCAGTACTTC. Its translation: CASSARRYEQYF.

As regards this clonotype: A much larger clonotype is one base distant, so this may be a read error. The chain links TRBV14 to TRBJ2-1; D unresolved. Trimming shortened V by 3 bases and J by 4 bases, and 13 bases separated the two germline ends. The CDR3 is 15 amino acids. Per the germline V gene, CDR1 is SGHDN and CDR2 is FVKESK. The CDR3 sequence is CASSHPLFGYNEQFF. CDR3 sequence (DNA): TGTGCCAGCAGCCACCCCTTGTTTGGGTACAATGAGCAGTTCTTC.

This clonotype was observed many times. V gene TRBV4-3 combines with J gene TRBJ2-1; no reliable D call. V was shortened by 5 bases and J by 1 base, with 9 bases between the two germline ends. The CDR3 length is 14 residues. Germline values: CDR1 LGHNA, CDR2 YSLEER. Written as DNA, the CDR3 is TGCGCCAGCAGCGTGCGTCGGTCCTACAATGAGCAGTTCTTC. Its protein is CASSVRRSYNEQFF.

This clonotype was seen only a few times. V gene TRBV28 combines with J gene TRBJ1-2; D gene unclear. Germline CDR1 reads MDHEN; CDR2 reads SYDVKM. The ends were cut back, 2 bases at V and 2 bases at J, with 12 bases in the middle. The CDR3 consists of 15 residues. The CDR3 spells CASSLGWGDNYGYTF. CDR3 in DNA: TGTGCCAGCAGTTTAGGGTGGGGAGACAACTATGGCTACACCTTC.

This clonotype showed up just a few times. The genes are TRBV20-1 and TRBJ2-3; TRBD2 matches at 9 bases. The CDR3 has 17 amino acids. With V trimmed by 2 bases and J by 1 base, 10 bases remained unmatched. Germline V gives CDR1 DFQATT, CDR2 SNEGSKA (reference sequence). The CDR3 region has the DNA TGCAGTGCTAGACGGGGGGCGTCTAGCGGGGGCACAGATACGCAGTATTTT. Translated, it gives CSARRGASSGGTDTQYF.

There are a few counts of this clonotype. The chain uses TRBV6-1 and TRBJ1-2, with 7 positions matching TRBD1. Per germline, CDR1 MNHNS and CDR2 SASEGT. The V gene end was trimmed by 3 bases and the J gene end by 6 bases; junction bases not matched to a gene: 4. The CDR3 length is 13 residues. CDR3 nucleotides: TGTGCCAGCAGTGAGTTGAGGGGGCATGGCTACACCTTC. It specifies CASSELRGHGYTF.

This clonotype was counted a few times. The chain couples TRBV27 to TRBJ2-1; D unclear. CDR1 is MNHEY, CDR2 SMNVEV, per germline (reference sequence). The CDR3 extends over 14 amino acids. V lost 5 bases to trimming and J lost 4 bases, with 12 bases between them. The CDR3 reads CASSPTAWYNEQFF. Written as DNA, the CDR3 is TGTGCCAGCAGTCCCACCGCGTGGTACAATGAGCAGTTCTTC.

This clonotype has a count of ten or more. This rearrangement joins TRBV29-1 to TRBJ1-1; D ambiguous. Deletions cut 3 bases from V and 4 bases from J, with 12 bases between. Germline CDR1 reads SQVTM; CDR2 reads ANQGSEA. This CDR3 contains 13 residues. Here the CDR3 DNA reads TGCAGCGTTGAGAGGGCCCTAGGCACTGAAGCTTTCTTT. Protein product: CSVERALGTEAFF. Filled out from reference TRBV29-1 and TRBJ1-1, the complete variable domain reads SAVISQKPSRDICQRGTSLTIQCQVDSQVTMMFWYRQQPGQSLTLIATANQGSEATYESGFVIDKFPISRPNLTFSTLTVSNMSPEDSSIYLCSVERALGTEAFFGQGTRLTVV.

This clonotype was seen at least ten times. The chain carries TRBV7-2 and TRBJ2-5; D gene ambiguous. The germline gives CDR1 SGHTA, CDR2 FQGNSA. This CDR3 comprises 13 residues. Trimming took 6 bases from V and 2 from J, leaving 10 bases between them. CDR3 sequence reads: CASRRSVQETQYF. CDR3 bases: TGTGCCAGCAGGAGATCCGTGCAAGAGACCCAGTACTTC. Complete variable domain (other parts from reference TRBV7-2 and TRBJ2-5): GAGVSQSPSNKVTEKGKDVELRCDPISGHTALYWYRQSLGQGLEFLIYFQGNSAPDKSGLPSDRFSAERTGGSVSTLTIQRTQQEDSAVYLCASRRSVQETQYFGPGTRLLVL.

This clonotype was detected ten times or more. The chain links TRBV7-2 to TRBJ2-3; D gene uncertain. Germline assignment: CDR1 SGHTA and CDR2 FQGNSA. The V end was cut by 5 bases, the J end by 2 bases, with 14 bases between. CDR3 size: 15 residues. CDR3 sequence reads: CASSRTLDFTDTQYF. The CDR3 bases are TGTGCCAGCAGCCGAACTCTCGACTTCACAGATACGCAGTATTTT.

The sample holds a few counts of this clonotype. The rearrangement joins TRBV7-8 to TRBJ1-6, with D possibly being TRBD1 (5 bases). V shed 0 bases and J shed 7 bases, with 7 bases lying between them. Looked up from germline, CDR1 is SGHVS and CDR2 is FQNEAQ. The CDR3 totals 14 residues. This CDR3 reads CASSLAWGNSPLHF. DNA of the CDR3: TGTGCCAGCAGCTTAGCGTGGGGGAATTCACCCCTCCACTTT.

This clonotype was detected only once. The chain has TRBV18 and TRBJ1-4; D might be TRBD1 (6 bases). V lost 1 base, J lost 2 bases, and 11 bases lay in between. Per germline, CDR1 KGHSH and CDR2 LQKENI. This CDR3 contains 16 residues. The CDR3 sequence is CASSPQQGKTNEKLFF. The CDR3 bases are TGTGCCAGCTCACCACAACAGGGAAAGACTAATGAAAAACTGTTTTTT.

The rearrangement joins TRBV7-2 to TRBJ2-3; 10 nucleotides line up with TRBD1. V lost 0 bases, J lost 1 base, and 10 bases stayed unmatched. Per germline, CDR1 SGHTA and CDR2 FQGNSA. This CDR3 contains 19 residues. The CDR3: CASSLAWTGGISGTDTQYF. CDR3 in DNA: TGTGCCAGCAGCTTAGCTTGGACAGGGGGAATTAGTGGCACAGATACGCAGTATTTT.